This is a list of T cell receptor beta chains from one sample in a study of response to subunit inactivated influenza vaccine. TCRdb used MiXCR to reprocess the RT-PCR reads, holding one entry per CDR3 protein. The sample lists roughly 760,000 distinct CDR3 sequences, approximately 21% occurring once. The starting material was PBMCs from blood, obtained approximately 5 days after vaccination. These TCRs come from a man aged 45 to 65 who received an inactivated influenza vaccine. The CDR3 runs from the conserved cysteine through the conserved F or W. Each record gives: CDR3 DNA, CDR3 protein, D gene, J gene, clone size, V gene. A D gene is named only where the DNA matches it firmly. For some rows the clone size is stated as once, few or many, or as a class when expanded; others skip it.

TGCAGTGCTAGAGATCGCGGGACCCAGTACTTC	CSARDRGTQYF	-	TRBJ2-5	many	TRBV20-1
TGCAGTGCTAGAAGCGGGGGGGACGGGGAGCTGTTTTTT	CSARSGGDGELFF	TRBD2	TRBJ2-2	few	TRBV20-1
TGTGCCAGCAGCCCCTTCACAGGGGTCGGGGAGCTGTTTTTT	CASSPFTGVGELFF	TRBD1	TRBJ2-2	few	TRBV7-9
TGCAGTGCTCCACGGTCGGGGACAGGGAATCAGCCCCAGCATTTT	CSAPRSGTGNQPQHF	TRBD1	TRBJ1-5	-	TRBV20-1
TGTGCCAGCAGTTCGGTACTCGAGCAGTTCTTC	CASSSVLEQFF	-	TRBJ2-1	few	TRBV28
TGTGCCATCAGTGGGGACAGATATAGCAATCAGCCCCAGCATTTT	CAISGDRYSNQPQHF	TRBD1	TRBJ1-5	many	TRBV10-3
TGTGCCTGGAGTGACACACTAGCCCCTCCAGATACGCAGTATTTT	CAWSDTLAPPDTQYF	-	TRBJ2-3	few	TRBV30
TGCAGTGCTAGAGATTCAGGGTCGAACACCGGGGAGCTGTTTTTT	CSARDSGSNTGELFF	-	TRBJ2-2	few	TRBV20-1
TGTGCCAGCAGCTCCGGACGGGTGGCGGAAGCTAGCACAGATACGCAGTATTTT	CASSSGRVAEASTDTQYF	-	TRBJ2-3	once	TRBV11-2
TGTGCCAGCAGAGAACAGGGCAGTACGACTGAAGCTTTCTTT	CASREQGSTTEAFF	-	TRBJ1-1	few	TRBV6-1
TGCAGTGCTAGAGTCGGGGTTAGCGTTGAGACCCAGTACTTC	CSARVGVSVETQYF	-	TRBJ2-5	-	TRBV20-1
TGTGCCAGCAGTCGAGGACAGATTTACAATGAGCAGTTCTTC	CASSRGQIYNEQFF	-	TRBJ2-1	-	TRBV6-1
TGTGCCAGCACTCGACAGGGAGATGGAGATACGCAGTATTTT	CASTRQGDGDTQYF	TRBD1	TRBJ2-3	few	TRBV5-5
TGCAGCGCCCGAGTCCGGACAGGTGGGACTGAAGCTTTCTTT	CSARVRTGGTEAFF	TRBD1	TRBJ1-1	many	TRBV29-1
TGCAGTGCGCTGCCCGGAGGTGAAAAACTGTTTTTT	CSALPGGEKLFF	-	TRBJ1-4	-	TRBV20-1
TGTGCCAGCAAGAGTGACGGACCTGGCACAGATACGCAGTATTTT	CASKSDGPGTDTQYF	-	TRBJ2-3	-	TRBV6-1
TGCGCCAGCAGCCACCCCCTTAGGCAGCCGGGGGGCTCACCATCCTACGAGCAGTACTTC	CASSHPLRQPGGSPSYEQYF	-	TRBJ2-7	few	TRBV4-1
TGCGCCAGCAGCCAAGCCTCGGCCTACGAGCAGTACTTC	CASSQASAYEQYF	-	TRBJ2-7	few	TRBV4-1
TGTGCCATCAGGGGAGGCGATACGCAGTATTTT	CAIRGGDTQYF	-	TRBJ2-3	few	TRBV10-3
TGTGCCAGCAGCTCAACCGGGACAGGGGGCCAGGCTTTCTTT	CASSSTGTGGQAFF	TRBD1	TRBJ1-1	-	TRBV7-8
TGTGCCAGTACCATAGGGGTCGGTAAACTAGCGGGAGGCCGCTCCTACAATGAGCAGTTCTTC	CASTIGVGKLAGGRSYNEQFF	TRBD2	TRBJ2-1	-	TRBV19
TGTGCCATCAGTGACGGCAGGGCAGCAGATACGCAGTATTTT	CAISDGRAADTQYF	-	TRBJ2-3	-	TRBV10-3
TGTGCCAGCAGTTACTCGGGTGGGAACTACAATGAGCAGTTCTTC	CASSYSGGNYNEQFF	-	TRBJ2-1	few	TRBV12-3/TRBV12-4
TGCGCCAGCAGCGGGGCGGGAGGACTCTACAATGAGCAGTTCTTC	CASSGAGGLYNEQFF	TRBD2	TRBJ2-1	-	TRBV5-1
TGCAGTGCTAGAGAAATTGGGGAGGGGCGGCAGTACTTC	CSAREIGEGRQYF	TRBD2	TRBJ2-7	few	TRBV20-1
TGCGCCAGCAGTAGTAGGGCAGTTTTTGCCGGGGAGCTGTTTTTT	CASSSRAVFAGELFF	-	TRBJ2-2	-	TRBV5-1
TGCAGTGCTAGAGTGGGGACTTCCACATACAATGAGCAGTTCTTC	CSARVGTSTYNEQFF	-	TRBJ2-1	few	TRBV20-1
TGCGCCAGCAGCTGGGGGGAGAGCAATCAGCCCCAGCATTTT	CASSWGESNQPQHF	-	TRBJ1-5	-	TRBV5-1
TGTGCCAGCAGCCCCCGGGATGACATTCAGTACTTC	CASSPRDDIQYF	-	TRBJ2-4	-	TRBV7-2
TGTGCCATCAGTGAGAGTGTCAGCTCCTATTCTGGCTACACCTTC	CAISESVSSYSGYTF	-	TRBJ1-2	-	TRBV10-3
TGCAGTGCAAACTACAGGGAGGACAAAAACATTCAGTACTTC	CSANYREDKNIQYF	-	TRBJ2-4	few	TRBV20-1
TGTGCCATCAGGGCAGGGCCGTATAGCAATCAGCCCCAGCATTTT	CAIRAGPYSNQPQHF	-	TRBJ1-5	-	TRBV10-3
TGTGCCAGCAGTCCCAGCGGCTTTACCTCCTACAATGAGCAGTTCTTC	CASSPSGFTSYNEQFF	-	TRBJ2-1	few	TRBV27
TGTGCCAGCACGGAGGGATTCTCCGACAATGAGCAGTTGTTC	CASTEGFSDNEQLF	-	TRBJ2-1	-	TRBV6-1
TGCGCCAGCAGCTTGGTCGGCGGGGGGAACGCAGATACGCAGTATTTT	CASSLVGGGNADTQYF	TRBD2	TRBJ2-3	many	TRBV5-1
TGTGCCAGCAGGAATAGCGGGGGGACGAATGAGCAGTTCTTC	CASRNSGGTNEQFF	TRBD2	TRBJ2-1	-	TRBV12-3/TRBV12-4
TGTGCCAGCAACTCACCGTGGACAGGGGAGTCCTACGAGCAGTACTTC	CASNSPWTGESYEQYF	TRBD1	TRBJ2-7	many	TRBV28
TGCGCCAGCAGCCAAGATCGGCGCAGGGAAGGCTACGAGCAGTACTTC	CASSQDRRREGYEQYF	-	TRBJ2-7	few	TRBV4-1
TGCAGCGCCTCGGGGACAGCTCCCTACGAGCAGTACTTC	CSASGTAPYEQYF	TRBD1	TRBJ2-7	-	TRBV20-1
TGCGCCAGCAGCTTGGCCCCCGATATATGGACCCCTTACAATGAGCAGTTCTTC	CASSLAPDIWTPYNEQFF	-	TRBJ2-1	many	TRBV5-1
TGTGCCTGGAGTGGGCTAGCGGCTTACAATGAGCAGTTCTTC	CAWSGLAAYNEQFF	TRBD2	TRBJ2-1	few	TRBV30
TGTGCCAGCTGGGACAGGGGGGTCACTGAAGCTTTCTTT	CASWDRGVTEAFF	TRBD1	TRBJ1-1	few	TRBV12-3/TRBV12-4
TGTGCCAGCAGTTTACAGGGGTGGGCTAATGAAAAACTGTTTTTT	CASSLQGWANEKLFF	-	TRBJ1-4	-	TRBV28
TGTGCCAGCAGCCCCCAGGGTGGCGAAAAACTGTTTTTT	CASSPQGGEKLFF	-	TRBJ1-4	-	TRBV7-9